This T cell receptor beta chain was captured in a study of CD8 T cells in Susac syndrome. This CDR3 is 15 amino acids long. Deletions cut 5 bases from V and 0 bases from J, with 14 bases between. CDR1 is PRHDT, CDR2 FYEKMQ, per germline (reference sequence). RNA in amounts of roughly 0.5 to 1 ug was reverse transcribed with random hexamers. MiXCR was run by TCRdb on the immunoSEQ multiplex PCR reads, yielding one entry per CDR3 protein. The table includes 85,000 to 120,000 distinct CDR3 sequences, approximately 94% detected once. The sequence was obtained from a human donor with Susac syndrome. J is TRBJ2-7 and V is TRBV13; D is possibly TRBD1 (6 bases). Sequenced: CD8+ T cells from PBMCs. CDR3 DNA sequence: TGTGCCAGCAGCCCCCCCGACAGGAGCTCCTACGAGCAGTACTTC. It encodes CASSPPDRSSYEQYF.